These 20 T cell receptor beta chains came from one sample sequenced in a study of blood T cell repertoires in COVID-19. Produced via immunoSEQ multiplex PCR; TCRdb's table is partial and in-frame only. This sample has 200,000 to 300,000 clones, with around 88% found just once. The sample consisted of peripheral blood. Receptors were obtained from a man at least 80 years old with acute or convalescent COVID-19.

This sequence joins TRBV5-1 and TRBJ2-3; TRBD2 agrees at 9 bases. With V trimmed by 0 bases and J by 4 bases, 6 bases remained unmatched. The germline CDR1 and CDR2 sequences are SGHRS and YFSETQ. This CDR3 spans 16 amino acids. This CDR3 is CASSLVLAGDADTQYF. The CDR3 nucleotides are TGCGCCAGCAGCTTGGTGTTAGCGGGAGACGCAGATACGCAGTATTTT.

The table lists this clone with a count of one. This rearrangement joins TRBV11-1 to TRBJ2-1, with TRBD2 as a possible D gene (6 bases). Trimming took 7 bases from V and 3 from J, leaving 16 bases between them. Per the germline V gene, CDR1 is SGHAT and CDR2 is FQDESV (reference sequence). This CDR3 is 15 amino acids long. The CDR3 reads CASNNLANYYNEQFF. The CDR3 region has the DNA TGTGCCAGCAATAATCTAGCGAACTACTACAATGAGCAGTTCTTC.

This clone was seen only once. The chain couples TRBV5-8 to TRBJ1-5; 12 nucleotides align to TRBD1. Germline values: CDR1 SGHTS, CDR2 YDEGEE. There are 15 residues in the CDR3. Losses at the gene ends were 4 bases for V and 6 bases for J; bases not matched to a gene: 5. CDR3 in DNA: TGTGCCAGCAGCGGGGGACAGGGGGCAGGTCAGCCCCAGCATTTT. This encodes CASSGGQGAGQPQHF.

In regard to this clone: Other DNA sequences in this specimen translate into the identical CDR3. V and J are TRBV18 and TRBJ2-2, with D possibly matching TRBD1 (6 bases). There are 15 residues in the CDR3. The ends were cut back, 3 bases at V and 1 base at J, with 9 bases in the middle. In germline, CDR1 is KGHSH, CDR2 LQKENI. The CDR3: CASSPGQENTGELFF. The DNA for the CDR3 is TGTGCCAGCTCACCGGGACAAGAGAACACCGGGGAGCTGTTTTTT.

The gene calls are TRBV7-9 and TRBJ1-1, with unresolved D. Germline CDR1 and CDR2: SEHNR and FQNEAQ (reference sequence). The V and J ends lost 2 bases and 1 base respectively, with 8 bases between them. The CDR3 contains 14 residues. CDR3 loop: CASSLMAENTEAFF. The CDR3 region has the DNA TGTGCCAGCAGCTTAATGGCAGAGAACACTGAAGCTTTCTTT. Full variable domain (missing parts from reference TRBV7-9 and TRBJ1-1): DTGVSQNPRHKITKRGQNVTFRCDPISEHNRLYWYRQTLGQGPEFLTYFQNEAQLEKSRLLSDRFSAERPKGSFSTLEIQRTEQGDSAMYLCASSLMAENTEAFFGQGTRLTVV.

V usage is TRBV5-6 and J usage is TRBJ1-6; D call uncertain. Trimming cost V 2 bases and J 7 bases, with 13 bases left between them. There are 15 residues in the CDR3. Germline V lookup: CDR1 SGHDT, CDR2 YYEEEE. CDR3 DNA sequence: TGTGCCAGCAGCTTTCGGGTGTCGGGAAATTCACCCCTCCACTTT. Amino acids: CASSFRVSGNSPLHF.

This chain links TRBV27 with TRBJ1-2, with 7 bases matching TRBD1. V gave up 6 bases and J gave up 4 bases; unmatched junction bases: 8. This CDR3 is built from 14 residues. From germline, CDR1 is MNHEY and CDR2 SMNVEV (reference sequence). CDR3 coding DNA: TGTGCCAGCAGCACCCAAGGGGGCGCCTATGGCTACACCTTC. Its translation: CASSTQGGAYGYTF.

The chain uses TRBV30 and TRBJ1-5; 7 positions agree with TRBD1. Losses at the gene ends were 8 bases for V and 0 bases for J; bases not matched to a gene: 16. Germline CDR1 reads GTSNPN; CDR2 reads SVGIG (reference sequence). This CDR3 comprises 17 residues. Here the CDR3 reads CAPHRDSPWISNQPQHF. CDR3 in DNA: TGTGCCCCCCATCGGGACAGTCCGTGGATTAGCAATCAGCCCCAGCATTTT.

This clone has only one observation. The V and J genes are TRBV27 and TRBJ1-1; 7 nucleotides align to TRBD1. V gave up 4 bases and J gave up 2 bases; unmatched junction bases: 7. The length of the CDR3 is 15 residues. CDR1 is MNHEY and CDR2 is SMNVEV in the germline V gene (reference sequence). CDR3: CASSWGTDLNTEAFF. CDR3 coding DNA: TGTGCCAGCAGTTGGGGGACAGACCTTAACACTGAAGCTTTCTTT.

The V and J genes are TRBV27 and TRBJ2-2; 10 bases align to TRBD2. V trimming: 6 bases; J trimming: 1 base; junction bases outside the gene matches: 5. This CDR3 is built from 16 residues. The germline V gene encodes CDR1 MNHEY and CDR2 SMNVEV (reference sequence). CDR3 DNA sequence: TGTGCCAGCAGGGGCTTAGCGGGGGGGAACACCGGGGAGCTGTTTTTT. Translation: CASRGLAGGNTGELFF.

The gene calls are TRBV21-1 and TRBJ2-7; no check of the table's D call, TRBD1, against the DNA was made. TRBV21-1 is a pseudogene. This CDR3 is built from 13 residues. The CDR3 bases are TGTGCCAGCAGCGGGACAGACCTACGCGAGCAGTACTTC. Translating gives CASSGTDLREQYF.

Turning to this clone: Other DNA sequences of this sample code for an identical CDR3. The chain carries TRBV5-1 and TRBJ2-5; D is uncertain. V lost 2 bases, J lost 1 base, and 6 bases lay in between. There are 13 residues in the CDR3. Germline V gene sequence: CDR1 SGHRS, CDR2 YFSETQ. CDR3 sequence reads: CASSFGGQETQYF. For the CDR3, the DNA is TGCGCCAGCAGCTTCGGCGGCCAAGAGACCCAGTACTTC.

CDR3 nucleotides: TGCGCCAGCAGCTTGGGTAACCCAGGGGCGAGCATTCAGTACTTC. It translates to CASSLGNPGASIQYF. The chain recombines TRBV5-1 with TRBJ2-4; maybe TRBD1 (6 bases). The CDR3 has 15 residues. Germline V lookup: CDR1 SGHRS, CDR2 YFSETQ. V was cut by 0 bases and J by 9 bases, with 16 bases left in between. The whole variable domain, remainder taken from reference TRBV5-1 and TRBJ2-4, is KAGVTQTPRYLIKTRGQQVTLSCSPISGHRSVSWYQQTPGQGLQFLFEYFSETQRNKGNFPGRFSGRQFSNSRSEMNVSTLELGDSALYLCASSLGNPGASIQYFGAGTRLSVL.

The table lists this clone with a count of one. V gene TRBV11-2 combines with J gene TRBJ2-2; tentatively, D is TRBD1 (6 bases). Germline V lookup: CDR1 SGHAT, CDR2 FQNNGV. CDR3 length: 14 residues. V was shortened by 6 bases and J by 1 base, with 9 bases between the two germline ends. CDR3 in amino acids: CASRTGLNTGELFF. The CDR3 DNA reads as TGTGCCAGCAGAACAGGGTTGAACACCGGGGAGCTGTTTTTT.

V is TRBV9 and J is TRBJ1-4; D not resolved. CDR1 and CDR2 (germline): SGDLS, YYNGEE. This CDR3 has 17 residues. Trimming stripped 0 bases from V and 4 bases from J, with 16 bases between. For the CDR3, the DNA is TGTGCCAGCAGCGTAGGGGTAATGAGAGACAATAATGAAAAACTGTTTTTT. Translation: CASSVGVMRDNNEKLFF.

J is TRBJ2-2 and V is TRBV7-2; TRBD1 might be the D (7 bases). This CDR3 is built from 15 residues. Per the germline V gene, CDR1 is SGHTA and CDR2 is FQGNSA. The V end was cut by 3 bases, the J end by 4 bases, with 12 bases between. CDR3 protein: CASSFAGGGTGELFF. CDR3 sequence (DNA): TGTGCCAGCAGCTTCGCAGGGGGAGGCACCGGGGAGCTGTTTTTT. The full variable domain, with the rest looked up from reference TRBV7-2 and TRBJ2-2, is GAGVSQSPSNKVTEKGKDVELRCDPISGHTALYWYRQSLGQGLEFLIYFQGNSAPDKSGLPSDRFSAERTGGSVSTLTIQRTQQEDSAVYLCASSFAGGGTGELFFGEGSRLTVL.

About this clone itself: The sample holds other DNA sequences that translate to the same CDR3. The chain uses TRBV27 and TRBJ1-1; D perhaps matches TRBD1 (6 bases). Germline CDR1 reads MNHEY; CDR2 reads SMNVEV (reference sequence). Trimming removed 2 bases at V and 5 bases at J, with 9 bases between. There are 13 residues in the CDR3. CDR3 protein: CASSLNRVTEAFF. The DNA for the CDR3 is TGTGCCAGCAGTTTAAACAGGGTGACTGAAGCTTTCTTT.

The rearrangement uses TRBV6-2 or TRBV6-3 and TRBJ2-7; 9 nucleotides agree with TRBD1. This CDR3 region has 16 residues. The J segment lost 7 bases and the V segment lost 1 base, leaving 11 bases of the junction unmatched. Germline V gene sequence: CDR1 MNHEY, CDR2 SVGEGT. The CDR3 loop reads CASSYFGTGKRGEQYF. CDR3 DNA sequence: TGTGCCAGCAGTTACTTTGGGACAGGGAAGAGGGGTGAGCAGTACTTC.

The gene calls are TRBV7-2 and TRBJ2-7; 7 nucleotides align to TRBD2. The CDR3 sequence is 15 residues long. CDR1 and CDR2 (germline): SGHTA, FQGNSA. Trimming took 5 bases from V and 6 from J; bases not matched to a gene: 13. The CDR3 is CASSEGGRELSEQYF. Here the CDR3 DNA reads TGTGCCAGCAGCGAGGGTGGGAGGGAGTTGAGCGAGCAGTACTTC.

The chain links TRBV7-6 to TRBJ2-5; D remains ambiguous. Per the germline V gene, CDR1 is SGHVS and CDR2 is FNYEAQ. There are 14 residues in the CDR3. V was pared by 1 base and J by 5 bases, with 11 bases between. In nucleotides, the CDR3 is TGTGCCAGCAGCTTAGTCCAGATTATCGAGACCCAGTACTTC. It translates to CASSLVQIIETQYF. Variable domain in full (rest from reference TRBV7-6 and TRBJ2-5): GAGVSQSPRYKVTKRGQDVALRCDPISGHVSLYWYRQALGQGPEFLTYFNYEAQQDKSGLPNDRFSAERPEGSISTLTIQRTEQRDSAMYRCASSLVQIIETQYFGPGTRLLVL.